This T cell receptor (beta chain) was obtained from a study of regulatory T cells in long-lasting Graves disease (dated by TCRdb to about 2021). Regarding the complete study: Patients with newly diagnosed Graves' disease had been on antithyroid drugs for under 3 months. This study used TCR sequencing and RNA sequencing of peripheral blood to compare persistent Graves' disease patients against newly diagnosed Graves' disease patients. The study was conducted in China and was registered as a clinical trial. A total of some 35 samples underwent TCR sequencing, from roughly 13 patients with persistent Graves' disease and 20 or so patients with newly diagnosed Graves' disease. Broader findings and caveats from the paper: Peripheral blood alone was examined, since thyroid tissue, which constituted the primary lesion, could not be accessed. Patients with persistent disease shared more public clonotypes (around 2,500) than newly diagnosed patients did (more than 900). The authors noted that the small sample size was a limitation that may lower accuracy. Preferential use of TRBV28, TRBJ1-2 and TRBJ2-5 was observed in persistent disease, whereas TRBV20-1 and TRBJ2-1 were favored in newly diagnosed disease. Compared with newly diagnosed patients, persistent Graves' disease patients had lower TCR Shannon entropy and fewer highly expanded clones, which suggests clonal expansion. Sequencing and analysis were limited to the TCR beta chain.

The library came from multiplex PCR. The sample was run on an Illumina HiSeq 4000. CDR3 regions were amplified by Arm-PCR with iRepertoire HTBI primers to construct TCR beta libraries. Before sequencing, the PCR products underwent gel purification. The study's processing was this. Gene usage analysis of CDR3 amino acid clonotypes relied on the 60 or so TRBV and 13 to 15 TRBJ segments identified across samples. COPE and FqMerger were used to merge the filtered high-quality paired reads into contigs. BLAST was used to align contigs to IMGT TRBV, TRBD and TRBJ reference genes, with CDR3 defined following IMGT. Clonotypes above 0.1% frequency were classified as highly expanded clones. Shannon entropy served as the measure of repertoire diversity, while the Gini coefficient captured V-J evenness. A clonotype found in more than one individual was treated as public. TCRdb redid the processing of the public reads, applying fastp at Q25 and MiXCR, and retained in-frame beta chains. Each CDR3 protein appears once, grouped with its most common genes and DNA. TCRdb's processing, not the authors', yielded these V and J calls. This sample gives just over 600,000 distinct CDR3 sequences in total; less than 20% of them show up just once. The ten largest clones capture more than 15% of the sample.

This clonotype was recorded at least ten times. Its antigen is not yet known. Base qualities are not provided; no much larger clone lies one nucleotide away. For this chain, trimming is 9 bases at the V end and 3 bases at the J end, and the number of junction bases without a gene match is 7. Based on the germline V gene, the CDR1 and CDR2 sequences are MDHEN and SYDVKM. The CDR3 holds 16 amino acids from the cysteine to the phenylalanine. CDR3 DNA only is kept here, 48 bases in frame from base 1. The time point label, read with the paper, signifies: newly diagnosed GD, antithyroid drugs for less than 3 months. For both TCR sequencing and RNA sequencing, RNA was extracted from PBMCs using TRIzol. The diagnosis of Graves' disease was made according to American Thyroid Association guidelines. Recruitment of patients was carried out at an endocrinology department in Xi'an, China. Each patient gave 9 to 10 milliliters of peripheral blood, collected in an EDTA anticoagulant tube. Ficoll Paque Plus density gradient separation was used to isolate PBMCs, and no additional T cell sorting was done. An Agilent 2100 Bioanalyzer and agarose gel were used to check RNA quality, and a NanoDrop 2000 was used to measure RNA concentration.

Another study also made use of these data, one on T cells in Graves' hyperthyroidism and ophthalmopathy. The second publication reports: A patient counted as having stable Graves' hyperthyroidism if no progression to ophthalmopathy occurred over 18 months of follow-up. Hyperthyroidism patients were newly diagnosed, with disease duration under 2 months, and aged 18 to 65 years. The study excluded patients with uncontrolled infections, other autoimmune diseases, pregnancy or lactation. Diagnoses were established on the basis of clinical symptoms, serum thyroxine and TRAb, thyroid ultrasound, and orbital computed tomography. A first-round RT-PCR of the TCR CDR3 used the HTBI primer set with the Qiagen OneStep RT-PCR kit. Most expanded thyroid clonotypes (frequency above 0.001) were also found in blood, which suggests that blood repertoires may mirror thyroid immune responses. A 13 V-J signature model separated ophthalmopathy from stable hyperthyroidism, with nearly 90% sensitivity and about 81% specificity in cross-validation and 80%/75% in testing. In validation, the model predicted progression to ophthalmopathy a median of around 6.5 months before onset, with over 60% sensitivity and roughly 72% specificity. A discovery cohort of about a hundred patients, about 43 with Graves' ophthalmopathy and approximately 57 with stable Graves' hyperthyroidism, was used to find distinguishing TCR V-J signatures. Prospective prediction of ophthalmopathy was tested in an independent validation cohort of 18 to 20 hyperthyroidism patients and 17 patients who later progressed to ophthalmopathy. For training and testing, the 100 patients in the discovery cohort were randomly divided in a 7:3 ratio. In addition, the study compared T-cell repertoires in thyroid tissue and in blood from roughly six Graves' hyperthyroidism patients. After sampling, hyperthyroidism patients received methimazole starting at 30 mg daily, and ophthalmopathy patients received high-dose intravenous methylprednisolone. A second multiplex PCR round built the libraries, followed by size selection and purification. The libraries were sequenced on an Illumina HiSeq2000 using paired-end 100 bp reads. SOAPnuke was used to process the raw data, with reads discarded if the reads contained adapters or uncalled bases, had a mean Phred below 15, or lacked an exact constant-primer or identifier match. COPE v1.2.5 was used to merge the high-quality paired reads, and each unique nucleotide sequence was defined as a clonotype. MiTCR v1.1 was used to align clonotypes to the IMGT TRBV, TRBD and TRBJ reference segments. Only V-J combinations with frequency above 0.0001, covering 99% to 99.2% of repertoires, were analysed. The TCS score was defined as the ratio of F50 (clonal expansion) to E x V (chaos), calculated using BLOSUM62-based TCRdist between CDR3 peptides within each V-J. Welch's t-statistics and random forest reduced several hundred V-J features to about 13, which were used in a naive Bayes classifier (R e1071). Sample size was not statistically predetermined, and investigators were not blinded to group allocation. According to the paper, TCR Vbeta CDR3 sequencing was carried out on 120 to 150 peripheral blood samples, which came from 40 to 45 ophthalmopathy, around 74 hyperthyroidism and approximately 17 progressor patients.

The chain is assembled from TRBV28 and TRBJ2-1; 14 bases in between match TRBD2. The specimen was peripheral blood mononuclear cells (PBMCs), collected at new diagnosis, from a patient treated with antithyroid drugs. The TCR was taken from a young woman with Graves disease. Donor details come from another sample of the same person, matched by shared clones. This receptor has the CDR3 CASGTSGGPIYNEQFF. At the DNA level, the sequence is TGTGCCAGTGGGACTAGCGGGGGCCCGATCTACAATGAGCAGTTCTTC.